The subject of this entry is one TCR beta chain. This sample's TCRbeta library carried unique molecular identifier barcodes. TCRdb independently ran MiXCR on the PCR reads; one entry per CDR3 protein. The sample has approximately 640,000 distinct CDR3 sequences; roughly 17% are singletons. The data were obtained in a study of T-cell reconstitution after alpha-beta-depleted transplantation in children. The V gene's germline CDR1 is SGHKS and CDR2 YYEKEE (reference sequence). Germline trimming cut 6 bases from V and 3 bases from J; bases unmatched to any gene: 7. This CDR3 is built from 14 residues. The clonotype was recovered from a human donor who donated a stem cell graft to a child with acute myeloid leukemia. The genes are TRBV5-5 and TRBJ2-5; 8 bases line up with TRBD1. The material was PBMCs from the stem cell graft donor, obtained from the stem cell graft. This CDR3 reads CASTPRTGKETQYF. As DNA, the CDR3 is TGTGCCAGCACCCCCCGGACAGGGAAAGAGACCCAGTACTTC.